This T cell receptor beta chain was identified in a study of blood T cell repertoires in COVID-19. For the study at large: The origin of the acute and convalescent COVID-19 samples was the United States, Italy and Spain. In each case, the material was cDNA or gDNA derived from T cells, B-cell-depleted T cells, or PBMCs.

Authors' methods: Amplification from reference gene primers served as the basis for estimated nucleated cell counts. This table comes from immunoSEQ multiplex PCR, and its TCRdb copy is limited to in-frame clones, with some not included. Clone size and the V and J calls come from that table; the DNA yielded D and trimming. The repertoire holds about 220,000 clones, with 84% as singletons. V shed 2 bases and J 0 bases; nucleotides not matched to a gene: 6. Germline lookup yields CDR1 ENHRY and CDR2 SYGVKD. This CDR3 spans 16 amino acids. This clone appeared once. The specimen was peripheral blood. The TCR comes from a woman aged 55 to 70 with acute or convalescent COVID-19. The V and J genes are TRBV10-3 and TRBJ1-2; TRBD1 aligns across 7 bases. CDR3 protein: CAISEPPGQSNYGYTF. The CDR3 DNA reads as TGTGCCATCAGTGAGCCACCGGGACAGTCTAACTATGGCTACACCTTC.